What follows are 4 T cell receptor beta chains derived from one specimen sequenced in a study of blood T cell repertoires in COVID-19. Profiling relied on immunoSEQ multiplex PCR, and the TCRdb table lists in-frame clones only, not all of them. The sample yields 70,000 or so clones, around 90% seen once. Sequencing was done on a sample of peripheral blood. The origin of the receptors is a woman older than 75 with active COVID-19.

A remark on this clone: The junction differs from germline at one of its ends, possibly a read error. The chain joins TRBV19 to TRBJ1-1; TRBD1 might be the D (5 bases). There are 11 residues in the CDR3. From germline, CDR1 is LNHDA and CDR2 SQIVND (reference sequence). The CDR3 protein is CASTGNTEAFF. The CDR3 nucleotides are TGTGCTAGTACAGGAAACACTGAAGCTTTCTTT.

Only one count was recorded for this clone. This chain connects TRBV19 to TRBJ1-1; D is uncertain. Trimming took off 5 bases at V and 0 bases at J, with 19 bases between the two ends. Germline V gives CDR1 LNHDA, CDR2 SQIVND (reference sequence). The CDR3 loop spans 17 amino acids. The CDR3 nucleotides read TGTGCCAGTAGTCCCCGCGGCGGCAGAAGTATGAACACTGAAGCTTTCTTT. Its translation: CASSPRGGRSMNTEAFF.

The V gene is TRBV28, the J gene TRBJ1-3, with D tentatively TRBD1 (5 bases). V lost 6 bases to trimming and J lost 0 bases, with 12 bases between them. Germline V gene sequence: CDR1 MDHEN, CDR2 SYDVKM. CDR3 size: 15 residues. CDR3 coding DNA: TGTGCCAGCAGACCCGGGGGGAGCTCTGGAAACACCATATATTTT. Encoded protein: CASRPGGSSGNTIYF.

The V gene is TRBV3-1 (or the pseudogene TRBV3-2), the J gene TRBJ2-1; 9 nucleotides line up with TRBD2. With V trimmed by 5 bases and J by 6 bases, 8 bases remained unmatched. This CDR3 spans 15 amino acids. Per the germline V gene, CDR1 is LGHDT and CDR2 is YNNKEL (reference sequence). CDR3 protein: CASSSLAGRRNEQFF. CDR3 sequence (DNA): TGTGCCAGCAGCTCTCTAGCGGGAAGGCGCAATGAGCAGTTCTTC.